These 24 T cell receptor beta chains were all obtained from the same sample, sequenced in a study of spatial heterogeneity in lung cancer. Each CDR3 protein gets one entry after TCRdb re-called the 5' RACE reads with MiXCR. This table holds under 20,000 distinct CDR3 sequences, about 8.9% found once. Time point noted: blood at routine non-recurrence follow-up after resection. This specimen was PBMCs, taken at follow-up. Every receptor here comes from a male donor with early-stage non-small cell lung cancer.

This clonotype has just a few counts. The rearrangement joins TRBV5-4 to TRBJ2-7; 7 positions agree with TRBD1. Germline trimming cut 4 bases from V and 0 bases from J; bases unmatched to any gene: 7. Germline CDR1 is SGHNT and CDR2 is YYREEE (reference sequence). CDR3 length: 15 residues. CDR3 DNA: TGTGCCAGCAGCCGAGGGACAGTTGCCTCCTACGAGCAGTACTTC. This translates into CASSRGTVASYEQYF.

This clonotype was detected ten times or more. The V and J genes are TRBV5-6 and TRBJ1-3, with 8 positions matching TRBD1. Per the germline V gene, CDR1 is SGHDT and CDR2 is YYEEEE. The CDR3 loop spans 16 amino acids. V shed 4 bases, J shed 1 base, and the junction held 7 bases outside the gene matches. CDR3 amino acids: CASSPSWTGSGNTIYF. Written as DNA, the CDR3 is TGTGCCAGCAGCCCTTCTTGGACAGGGTCTGGAAACACCATATATTTT.

This clonotype was counted a few times. J is TRBJ2-6 and V is TRBV20-1; D remains unclear. The V gene's germline CDR1 is DFQATT and CDR2 SNEGSKA (reference sequence). V shed 3 bases and J shed 3 bases, with 12 bases lying between them. This CDR3 region has 15 residues. CDR3 in DNA: TGCAGTGCTAGTCTTCGGATCTTTGGGGCCAACGTCCTGACTTTC. Protein sequence: CSASLRIFGANVLTF.

This clonotype was recorded at least ten times. The J gene is TRBJ2-7, the V gene TRBV10-3; no reliable D call. The germline V and J ends were trimmed by 5 bases and 12 bases, with 17 bases remaining between them. CDR1 is ENHRY and CDR2 is SYGVKD in the germline V gene. This CDR3 has 12 residues. CDR3 residues: CAISPPNYSRYF. The CDR3 DNA is TGTGCCATCAGTCCCCCGAACTATAGTCGGTACTTC.

This clonotype has a count of ten or more. The genes are TRBV5-1 and TRBJ1-1; no firm D call. Germline V gene data show CDR1 as SGHRS and CDR2 as YFSETQ. The CDR3 totals 12 residues. Trimming removed 8 bases at V and 4 bases at J, with 12 bases between. For the CDR3, the DNA is TGCGCCAGTTCGCTCGGAGCCACTGAAGCTTTCTTT. Its translation: CASSLGATEAFF. Full variable domain (remainder filled in from reference TRBV5-1 and TRBJ1-1): KAGVTQTPRYLIKTRGQQVTLSCSPISGHRSVSWYQQTPGQGLQFLFEYFSETQRNKGNFPGRFSGRQFSNSRSEMNVSTLELGDSALYLCASSLGATEAFFGQGTRLTVV.

This clonotype occurred many times. This chain uses TRBV12-3 or TRBV12-4 with TRBJ2-7, with 12 bases that match TRBD2. This CDR3 is built from 15 residues. Trimming took 6 bases from V and 2 from J; bases not matched to a gene: 5. The DNA for the CDR3 is TGTGCCAGCAGCAAGACTAGCGGGAGACCCTACGAGCAGTACTTC. Translated, it gives CASSKTSGRPYEQYF.

This clonotype was recorded at least ten times. This rearrangement joins TRBV2 to TRBJ1-4; tentatively, D is TRBD1 (6 bases). The CDR3 runs to 15 residues. Trimming shortened V by 7 bases and J by 4 bases, and 16 bases separated the two germline ends. Germline V gene lookup returns CDR1 SNHLY and CDR2 FYNNEI. CDR3 DNA: TGTGCCAGCACCCCACAAGGGGGGAGTAATGAAAAACTGTTTTTT. Residues: CASTPQGGSNEKLFF.

The chain recombines TRBV28 with TRBJ1-5; 9 nucleotides line up with TRBD1. Losses at the gene ends were 8 bases for V and 2 bases for J; bases not matched to a gene: 13. CDR3 size: 17 residues. Per the germline V gene, CDR1 is MDHEN and CDR2 is SYDVKM. The CDR3 loop is CASLSGTGRNGNQPQHF. The DNA of the CDR3 is TGTGCCAGCCTCTCCGGGACAGGGAGGAATGGCAATCAGCCCCAGCATTTT.

This clonotype was observed many times. V and J are TRBV5-1 and TRBJ1-6, with TRBD1 as a possible D gene (5 bases). The V end was cut by 3 bases, the J end by 6 bases, with 10 bases between. This CDR3 is built from 14 residues. The germline CDR1 and CDR2 sequences are SGHRS and YFSETQ. The CDR3 bases are TGCGCCAGCAGCTGGGACGGAGGTAATTCACCCCTCCACTTT. Its protein is CASSWDGGNSPLHF. The full variable domain, with the rest looked up from reference TRBV5-1 and TRBJ1-6, is KAGVTQTPRYLIKTRGQQVTLSCSPISGHRSVSWYQQTPGQGLQFLFEYFSETQRNKGNFPGRFSGRQFSNSRSEMNVSTLELGDSALYLCASSWDGGNSPLHFGNGTRLTVT.

This clonotype occurred a few times. The CDR3 protein is CASSEGTGPYEQYF. CDR3 nucleotide sequence: TGTGCCAGCAGCGAAGGGACAGGGCCCTACGAGCAGTACTTC. V and J are TRBV7-2 and TRBJ2-7, with 9 bases matching TRBD1. V was clipped by 5 bases and J by 2 bases; unmatched bases: 4. Germline V gives CDR1 SGHTA, CDR2 FQGNSA. This CDR3 comprises 14 residues.

This clonotype was detected many times. The chain joins TRBV6-2 or TRBV6-3 to TRBJ2-3; no reliable D call. This CDR3 has 14 residues. Trimming cost V 2 bases and J 3 bases, with 9 bases left between them. Germline lookup yields CDR1 MNHEY and CDR2 SVGEGT. The CDR3 DNA follows: TGTGCCAGCAGTTACACGAAGGAGACAGATACGCAGTATTTT. Translation: CASSYTKETDTQYF.

In this sample, this clonotype turned up many times. The V gene is TRBV3-1, the J gene TRBJ2-1; no clear D gene. The V and J ends lost 4 bases and 0 bases respectively, with 10 bases between them. Per germline, CDR1 LGHDT and CDR2 YNNKEL (reference sequence). The CDR3 contains 15 residues. CDR3 in DNA: TGTGCCAGCAGCCCCGACCTTAGCTCCTACAATGAGCAGTTCTTC. Its protein is CASSPDLSSYNEQFF.

This clonotype was seen repeatedly, ten times or more. The chain uses TRBV29-1 and TRBJ2-3; D is perhaps TRBD2 (6 bases). This CDR3 spans 15 amino acids. CDR1 and CDR2 (germline): SQVTM, ANQGSEA. The V gene lost 4 bases and the J gene lost 1 base, with 15 bases spanning the gap. In DNA form, the CDR3 reads TGCAGCGTTGTGGGGAAGCGGGTAGGCACAGATACGCAGTATTTT. Translating it yields CSVVGKRVGTDTQYF.

This rearrangement joins TRBV6-6 to TRBJ1-2, with D perhaps matching TRBD1 (6 bases). The length of the CDR3 is 13 residues. CDR1 and CDR2 from the germline V gene are MNHNY and SVGAGI (reference sequence). Trimming removed 5 bases at V and 3 bases at J, with 10 bases between. The CDR3 spells CASSPQGHYGYTF. In DNA form, the CDR3 reads TGTGCCAGCAGTCCACAGGGCCACTATGGCTACACCTTC.

This clonotype has only a few counts. The DNA for the CDR3 is TGTGCCAGCAGCTCAAACCTAGCGGGAGGTACCGGGGAGCTGTTTTTT. The encoded protein is CASSSNLAGGTGELFF. The gene calls are TRBV7-9 and TRBJ2-2; 11 positions agree with TRBD2. CDR1 is SEHNR, CDR2 FQNEAQ, per germline (reference sequence). V lost 4 bases and J lost 5; bases outside the gene matches: 6. The length of the CDR3 is 16 residues.

There are many counts of this clonotype. The chain has TRBV5-1 and TRBJ1-4; the D gene is possibly TRBD1 (5 bases). The CDR3 totals 14 residues. V lost 4 bases and J lost 4, with 11 bases in between. CDR1 SGHRS and CDR2 YFSETQ come from the germline V gene. The CDR3 sequence: CASSTDIVNEKLFF. The CDR3 bases are TGCGCCAGCAGCACGGACATAGTTAATGAAAAACTGTTTTTT.

Many counts were recorded for this clonotype. A much more abundant neighbour one base away suggests this may be a read error. This chain's CDR3 is CASSYADREYEQYF. As DNA, the CDR3 is TGTGCCAGCAGTTACGCGGACAGGGAATACGAGCAGTACTTC. V and J are TRBV6-6 and TRBJ2-7, with TRBD1 matching over 8 bases. The CDR3 loop spans 14 amino acids. Germline CDR1 is MNHNY and CDR2 is SVGAGI (reference sequence). The V segment lost 2 bases and the J segment 4 bases; nucleotides outside the gene matches: 4.

This clonotype showed up many times. The chain carries TRBV19 and TRBJ2-1; 8 bases map to TRBD2. Germline V gene lookup returns CDR1 LNHDA and CDR2 SQIVND (reference sequence). V gave up 7 bases and J gave up 7 bases; unmatched junction bases: 12. This CDR3 has 15 amino acids. In DNA form, the CDR3 reads TGTGCCAGTACCGTAAGCGGGAGTAACCCTAATGAGCAGTTCTTC. This translates into CASTVSGSNPNEQFF. The entire variable domain, with the rest obtained from reference TRBV19 and TRBJ2-1, is as follows: DGGITQSPKYLFRKEGQNVTLSCEQNLNHDAMYWYRQDPGQGLRLIYYSQIVNDFQKGDIAEGYSVSREKKESFPLTVTSAQKNPTAFYLCASTVSGSNPNEQFFGPGTRLTVL.

This clonotype was seen ten or more times. The V call is TRBV29-1, the J call TRBJ1-1; 7 bases align to TRBD1. Germline CDR1 reads SQVTM; CDR2 reads ANQGSEA. The CDR3 is 14 amino acids. V was pared by 3 bases and J by 5 bases, with 9 bases of the junction left unmatched. The CDR3 region has the DNA TGCAGCGTTGACCCGAGGCAGGGGGGAACTGAAGCTTTCTTT. Translating it yields CSVDPRQGGTEAFF.

This clonotype came up many times. The rearrangement uses TRBV2 and TRBJ2-7; either TRBD1 or TRBD2 may supply D (5 bases each). The CDR3 is 14 amino acids. The V end lost 6 bases, the J end lost 3 bases, and 15 bases lay between the germline ends. Germline-derived CDR1 and CDR2 are SNHLY and FYNNEI. The CDR3 is CASSPPGQLYEQYF. For the CDR3, the DNA is TGTGCCAGCAGCCCCCCGGGGCAGCTCTACGAGCAGTACTTC.

This clonotype was detected ten times or more. The chain couples TRBV11-2 to TRBJ2-5; D is possibly TRBD2 (5 bases). Germline assignment: CDR1 SGHAT and CDR2 FQNNGV. The CDR3 totals 15 residues. With 5 bases removed from V and 5 bases from J, the gap between germline ends came to 18 bases. CDR3: CASSLQTGWVETQYF. The CDR3, as DNA: TGTGCCAGCAGCCTACAGACGGGGTGGGTCGAGACCCAGTACTTC.

The chain recombines TRBV30 with TRBJ1-6; D gene uncertain. There are 13 residues in the CDR3. Germline-derived CDR1 and CDR2 are GTSNPN and SVGIG (reference sequence). V lost 1 base, J lost 10 bases, and 11 bases lay in between. CDR3 loop: CAWSEATRSPLHF. The CDR3 coding sequence is TGTGCCTGGAGTGAAGCGACGCGATCACCCCTCCACTTT.

At least ten counts were recorded for this clonotype. The rearrangement links TRBV13 to TRBJ2-3; 8 positions agree with TRBD2. This CDR3 has 17 amino acids. Trimming removed 2 bases from V and 1 base from J; junction bases left unmatched: 8. CDR1 is PRHDT, CDR2 FYEKMQ, per germline (reference sequence). The CDR3 bases are TGTGCCAGCAGCTTAATACCGGCTAGCGGGCGCACAGATACGCAGTATTTT. This codes for CASSLIPASGRTDTQYF.

This clonotype has ten or more counts. The chain recombines TRBV4-1 with TRBJ2-3, with TRBD2 identical over 11 bases. The CDR3 has 15 residues. Germline trimming cut 6 bases from V and 4 bases from J; bases unmatched to any gene: 6. CDR1 is MGHRA and CDR2 is YSYEKL in the germline V gene. The CDR3, as DNA: TGCGCCAGCAGTTCCGGACTAGCGGGTGCAGATACGCAGTATTTT. This translates into CASSSGLAGADTQYF.